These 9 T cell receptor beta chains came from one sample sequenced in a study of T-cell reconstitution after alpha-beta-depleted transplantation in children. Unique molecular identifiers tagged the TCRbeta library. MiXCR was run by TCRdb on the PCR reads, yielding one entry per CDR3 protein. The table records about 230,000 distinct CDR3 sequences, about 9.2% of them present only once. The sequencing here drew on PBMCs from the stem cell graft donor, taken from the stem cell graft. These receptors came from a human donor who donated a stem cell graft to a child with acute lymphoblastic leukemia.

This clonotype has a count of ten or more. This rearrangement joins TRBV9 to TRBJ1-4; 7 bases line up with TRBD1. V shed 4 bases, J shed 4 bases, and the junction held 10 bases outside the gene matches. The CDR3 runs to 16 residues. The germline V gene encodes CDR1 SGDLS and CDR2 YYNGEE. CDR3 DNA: TGTGCCAGCAGCCCAACAGGGAACAGGGGTAATGAAAAACTGTTTTTT. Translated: CASSPTGNRGNEKLFF. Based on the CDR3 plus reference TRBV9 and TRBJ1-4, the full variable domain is DSGVTQTPKHLITATGQRVTLRCSPRSGDLSVYWYQQSLDQGLQFLIQYYNGEERAKGNILERFSAQQFPDLHSELNLSSLELGDSALYFCASSPTGNRGNEKLFFGSGTQLSVL.

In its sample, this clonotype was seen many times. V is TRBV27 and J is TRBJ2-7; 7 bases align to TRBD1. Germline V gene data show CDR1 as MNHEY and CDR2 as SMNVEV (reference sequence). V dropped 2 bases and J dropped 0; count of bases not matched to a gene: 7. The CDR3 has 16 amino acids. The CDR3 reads CASSLGATGSSYEQYF. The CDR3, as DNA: TGTGCCAGCAGTTTAGGGGCGACAGGGAGCTCCTACGAGCAGTACTTC.

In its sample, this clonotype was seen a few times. DNA of the CDR3: TGCAGTGCGGCCCATGACAGCGGGTTTTACAATGAGCAGTTCTTC. It translates to CSAAHDSGFYNEQFF. The chain joins TRBV20-1 to TRBJ2-1; possible D gene TRBD2, 6 bases. The germline V and J ends were trimmed by 6 bases and 4 bases, with 19 bases remaining between them. The CDR3 runs to 15 residues. The germline CDR1 and CDR2 sequences are DFQATT and SNEGSKA (reference sequence).

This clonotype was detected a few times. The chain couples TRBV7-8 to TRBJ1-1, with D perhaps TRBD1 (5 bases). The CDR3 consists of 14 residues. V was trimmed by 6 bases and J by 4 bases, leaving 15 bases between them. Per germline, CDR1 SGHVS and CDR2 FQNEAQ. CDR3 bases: TGTGCCAGCAGTTTGCTCTCTGGGGGCACTGAAGCTTTCTTT. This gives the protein CASSLLSGGTEAFF.

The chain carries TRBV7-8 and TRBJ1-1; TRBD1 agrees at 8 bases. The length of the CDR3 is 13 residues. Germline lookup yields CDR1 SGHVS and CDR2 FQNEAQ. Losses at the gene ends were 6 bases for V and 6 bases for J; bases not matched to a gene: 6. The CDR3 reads CASSWTGYSEAFF. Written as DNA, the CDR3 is TGTGCCAGCAGTTGGACAGGGTACTCTGAAGCTTTCTTT.

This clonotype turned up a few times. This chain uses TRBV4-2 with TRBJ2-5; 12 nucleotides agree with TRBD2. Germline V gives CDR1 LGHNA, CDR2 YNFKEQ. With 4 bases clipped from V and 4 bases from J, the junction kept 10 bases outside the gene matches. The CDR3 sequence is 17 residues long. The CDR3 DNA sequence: TGTGCCAGCAGCCCCCTGGCTAGCGGGGGGGCTCTAGAGACCCAGTACTTC. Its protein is CASSPLASGGALETQYF.

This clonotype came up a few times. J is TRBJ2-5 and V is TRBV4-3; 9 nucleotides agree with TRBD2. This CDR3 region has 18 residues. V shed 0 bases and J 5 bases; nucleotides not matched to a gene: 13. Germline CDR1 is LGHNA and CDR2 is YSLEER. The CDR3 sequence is CASSQDSVIAGAPETQYF. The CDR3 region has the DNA TGCGCCAGCAGCCAAGATAGTGTAATAGCGGGGGCGCCTGAGACCCAGTACTTC.

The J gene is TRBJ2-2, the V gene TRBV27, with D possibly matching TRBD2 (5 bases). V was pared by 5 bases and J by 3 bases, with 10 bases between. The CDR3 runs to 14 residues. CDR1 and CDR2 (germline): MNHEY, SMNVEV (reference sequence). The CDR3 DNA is TGTGCCAGCAGTCAGGACTGGGACACCGGGGAGCTGTTTTTT. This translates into CASSQDWDTGELFF.

As DNA, the CDR3 is TGTGCCAGCAGCCAAGAGGCAGGTTCAGAATATGGCTACACCTTC. Encoded protein: CASSQEAGSEYGYTF. The rearrangement uses TRBV4-2 and TRBJ1-2; D unclear. CDR3 length: 15 residues. The germline V gene has CDR1 LGHNA and CDR2 YNFKEQ. Trimming took 0 bases from V and 5 from J, leaving 13 bases between them.